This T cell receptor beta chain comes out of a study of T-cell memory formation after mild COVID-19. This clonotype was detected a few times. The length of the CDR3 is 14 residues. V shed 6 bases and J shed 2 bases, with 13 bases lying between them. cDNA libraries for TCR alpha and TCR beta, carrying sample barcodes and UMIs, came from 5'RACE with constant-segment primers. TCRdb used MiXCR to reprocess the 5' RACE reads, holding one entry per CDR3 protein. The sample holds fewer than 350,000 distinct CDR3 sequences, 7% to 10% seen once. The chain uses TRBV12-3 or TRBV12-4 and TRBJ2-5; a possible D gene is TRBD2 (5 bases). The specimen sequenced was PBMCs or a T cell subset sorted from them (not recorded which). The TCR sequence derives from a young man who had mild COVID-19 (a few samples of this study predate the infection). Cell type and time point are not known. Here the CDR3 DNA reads TGTGCCAGCAGCCCCTGGGAGCTACAAGAGACCCAGTACTTC. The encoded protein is CASSPWELQETQYF.